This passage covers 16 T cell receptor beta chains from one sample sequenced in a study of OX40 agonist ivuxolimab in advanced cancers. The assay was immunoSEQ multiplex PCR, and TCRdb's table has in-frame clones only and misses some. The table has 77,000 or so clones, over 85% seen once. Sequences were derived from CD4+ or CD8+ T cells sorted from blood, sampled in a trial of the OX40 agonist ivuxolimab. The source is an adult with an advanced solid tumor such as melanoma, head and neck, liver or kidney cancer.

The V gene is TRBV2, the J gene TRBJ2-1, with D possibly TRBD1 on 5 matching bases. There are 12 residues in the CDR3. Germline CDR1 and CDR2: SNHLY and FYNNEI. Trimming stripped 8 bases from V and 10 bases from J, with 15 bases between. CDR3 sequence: CASGADRAEQFF. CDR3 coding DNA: TGTGCCAGCGGGGCGGACCGGGCCGAGCAGTTCTTC.

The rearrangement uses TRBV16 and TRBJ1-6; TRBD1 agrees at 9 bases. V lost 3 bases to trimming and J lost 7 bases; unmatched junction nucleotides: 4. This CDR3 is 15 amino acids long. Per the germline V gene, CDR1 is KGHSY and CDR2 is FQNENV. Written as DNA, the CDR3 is TGTGCCAGCAGCCACCCCGGGACAGGGAATTCACCCCTCCACTTT. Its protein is CASSHPGTGNSPLHF. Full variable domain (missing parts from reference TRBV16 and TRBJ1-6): GEEVAQTPKHLVRGEGQKAKLYCAPIKGHSYVFWYQQVLKNEFKFLISFQNENVFDETGMPKERFSAKCLPNSPCSLEIQATKLEDSAVYFCASSHPGTGNSPLHFGNGTRLTVT.

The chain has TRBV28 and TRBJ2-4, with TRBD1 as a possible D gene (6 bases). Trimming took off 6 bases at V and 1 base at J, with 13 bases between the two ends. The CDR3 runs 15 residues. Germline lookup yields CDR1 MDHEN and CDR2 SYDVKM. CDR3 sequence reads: CASRPIQGAKNIQYF. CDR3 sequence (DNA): TGTGCCAGCAGGCCCATACAGGGTGCCAAAAACATTCAGTACTTC.

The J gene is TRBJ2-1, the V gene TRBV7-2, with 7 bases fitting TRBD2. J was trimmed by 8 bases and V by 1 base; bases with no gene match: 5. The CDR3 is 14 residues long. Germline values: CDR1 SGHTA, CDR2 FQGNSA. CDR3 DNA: TGTGCCAGCAGCTTAGGTCGAGCGGGATATGAGCAGTTCTTC. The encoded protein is CASSLGRAGYEQFF.

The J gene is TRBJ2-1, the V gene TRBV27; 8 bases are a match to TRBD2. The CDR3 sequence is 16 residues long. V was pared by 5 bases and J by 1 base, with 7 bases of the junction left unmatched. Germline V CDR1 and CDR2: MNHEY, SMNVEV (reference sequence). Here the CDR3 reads CASSPQAGVSYNEQFF. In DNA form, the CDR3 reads TGTGCCAGCAGTCCTCAAGCGGGGGTATCCTACAATGAGCAGTTCTTC.

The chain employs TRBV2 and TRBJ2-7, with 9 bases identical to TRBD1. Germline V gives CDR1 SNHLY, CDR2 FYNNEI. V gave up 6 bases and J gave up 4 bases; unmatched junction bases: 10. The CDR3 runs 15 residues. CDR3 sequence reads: CASRLTGTGIYEQYF. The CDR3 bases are TGTGCCAGCAGATTAACCGGGACAGGGATTTACGAGCAGTACTTC.

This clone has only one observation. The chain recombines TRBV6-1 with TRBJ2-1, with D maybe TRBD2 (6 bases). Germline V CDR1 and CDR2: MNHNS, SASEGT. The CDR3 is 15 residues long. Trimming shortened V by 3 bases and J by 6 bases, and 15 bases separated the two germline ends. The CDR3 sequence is CASSDSGLFRNEQFF. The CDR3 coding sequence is TGTGCCAGCAGTGATTCGGGACTGTTCCGCAATGAGCAGTTCTTC.

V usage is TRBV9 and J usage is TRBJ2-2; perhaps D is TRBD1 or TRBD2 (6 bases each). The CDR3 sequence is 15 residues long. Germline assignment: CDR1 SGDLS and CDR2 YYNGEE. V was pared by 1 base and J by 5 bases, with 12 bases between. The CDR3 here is CASSVSGGATGELFF. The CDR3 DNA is TGTGCCAGCAGCGTATCCGGGGGCGCGACCGGGGAGCTGTTTTTT. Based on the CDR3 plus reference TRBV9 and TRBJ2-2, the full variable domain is DSGVTQTPKHLITATGQRVTLRCSPRSGDLSVYWYQQSLDQGLQFLIQYYNGEERAKGNILERFSAQQFPDLHSELNLSSLELGDSALYFCASSVSGGATGELFFGEGSRLTVL.

This chain's CDR3 is CSVGPKAGTYEQYF. DNA of the CDR3: TGCAGCGTGGGGCCGAAAGCGGGAACCTACGAGCAGTACTTC. This chain joins TRBV29-1 and TRBJ2-7; 7 bases line up with TRBD2. Germline lookup yields CDR1 SQVTM and CDR2 ANQGSEA. This CDR3 has 14 residues. Trimming took 6 bases from V and 2 from J; bases not matched to a gene: 10.

CDR3 coding DNA: TGTGCCAGCAGGCCGGGACTAGGGGAGACCCAGTACTTC. Amino acids: CASRPGLGETQYF. The rearrangement links TRBV6-5 to TRBJ2-5, with TRBD2 matching 8 bases. The trim removed 6 bases at V and 5 bases at J, leaving 5 bases unmatched. Germline V lookup: CDR1 MNHEY, CDR2 SVGAGI. This CDR3 is built from 13 residues.

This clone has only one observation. The CDR3: CASSLRGGNEQYF. The CDR3, as DNA: TGTGCCAGCAGCTTACGGGGGGGCAACGAGCAGTACTTC. The chain couples TRBV7-2 to TRBJ2-7, with 8 bases identical to TRBD2. Germline-derived CDR1 and CDR2 are SGHTA and FQGNSA. V lost 2 bases to trimming and J lost 5 bases; unmatched junction nucleotides: 2. This CDR3 contains 13 residues.

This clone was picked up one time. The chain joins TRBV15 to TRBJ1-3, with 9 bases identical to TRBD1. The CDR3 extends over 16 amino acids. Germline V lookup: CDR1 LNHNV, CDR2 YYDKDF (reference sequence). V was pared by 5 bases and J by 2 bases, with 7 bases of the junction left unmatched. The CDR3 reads CATSPRDRDPGNTIYF. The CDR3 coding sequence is TGTGCCACCAGCCCCCGGGACAGGGACCCTGGAAACACCATATATTTT.

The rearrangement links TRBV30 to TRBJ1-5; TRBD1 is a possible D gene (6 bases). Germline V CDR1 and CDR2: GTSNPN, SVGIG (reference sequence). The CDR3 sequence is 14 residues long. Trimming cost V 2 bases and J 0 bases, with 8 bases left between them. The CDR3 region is CAWSPGVSNQPQHF. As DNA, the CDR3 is TGTGCCTGGAGTCCAGGGGTTAGCAATCAGCCCCAGCATTTT.

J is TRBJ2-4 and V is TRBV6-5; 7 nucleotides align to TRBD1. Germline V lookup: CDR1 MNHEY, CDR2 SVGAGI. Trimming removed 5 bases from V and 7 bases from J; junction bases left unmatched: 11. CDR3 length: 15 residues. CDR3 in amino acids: CASSLSRTGRNIQYF. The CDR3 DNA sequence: TGTGCCAGCAGTCTGTCTCGGACAGGACGGAACATTCAGTACTTC.

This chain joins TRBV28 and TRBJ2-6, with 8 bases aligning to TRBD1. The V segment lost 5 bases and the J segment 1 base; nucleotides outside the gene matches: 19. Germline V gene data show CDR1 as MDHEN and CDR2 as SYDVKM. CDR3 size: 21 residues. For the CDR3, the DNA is TGTGCCAGCAGTCAAACCCCTCGCGGACAGGGTGGGGGGTCTGGGGCCAACGTCCTGACTTTC. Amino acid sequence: CASSQTPRGQGGGSGANVLTF.

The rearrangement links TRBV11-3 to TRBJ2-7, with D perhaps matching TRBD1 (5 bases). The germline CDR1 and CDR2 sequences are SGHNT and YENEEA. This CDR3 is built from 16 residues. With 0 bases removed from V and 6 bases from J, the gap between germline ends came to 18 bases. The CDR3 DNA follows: TGTGCCAGCAGCTTAGACCTCGGGCCCGGACAATTCGAGCAGTACTTC. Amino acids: CASSLDLGPGQFEQYF.